This T cell receptor beta chain was documented in a study of cytomegalovirus exposure and HLA in healthy donors. About the research overall: Some 180 million T cells yielded more than 90 million unique TCR beta sequences in earlier analysis.

13 Jbeta primers and 60 Vbeta primers were used for the PCR. Some clones are missing from TCRdb's copy, which holds only in-frame ones; the method was immunoSEQ multiplex PCR. The repertoire has about 150,000 clones, around 77% of them found once; the top ten carry more than 1.1%. Per germline, CDR1 SGHKS and CDR2 YYEKEE (reference sequence). This CDR3 has 12 residues. Trimming pared 2 bases from V and 4 bases from J, leaving 6 bases between. Whole-study findings and limits: In a later analysis, HLA-C alleles had the fewest associated TCRs, DRB1 alleles the most. Later genetic work tied a missense DCLRE1C variant to beta-chain V and J trimming.

This clone was recorded only once. Its antigen is as yet unknown. The source is a woman aged 30 to 39 in good health and CMV-seronegative. The sequenced sample consisted of PBMCs. This sequence joins TRBV5-5 and TRBJ1-2; D call uncertain. CDR3 in DNA: TGTGCCAGCAGCTTAAACAGCTATGGCTACACCTTC. Translating gives CASSLNSYGYTF.